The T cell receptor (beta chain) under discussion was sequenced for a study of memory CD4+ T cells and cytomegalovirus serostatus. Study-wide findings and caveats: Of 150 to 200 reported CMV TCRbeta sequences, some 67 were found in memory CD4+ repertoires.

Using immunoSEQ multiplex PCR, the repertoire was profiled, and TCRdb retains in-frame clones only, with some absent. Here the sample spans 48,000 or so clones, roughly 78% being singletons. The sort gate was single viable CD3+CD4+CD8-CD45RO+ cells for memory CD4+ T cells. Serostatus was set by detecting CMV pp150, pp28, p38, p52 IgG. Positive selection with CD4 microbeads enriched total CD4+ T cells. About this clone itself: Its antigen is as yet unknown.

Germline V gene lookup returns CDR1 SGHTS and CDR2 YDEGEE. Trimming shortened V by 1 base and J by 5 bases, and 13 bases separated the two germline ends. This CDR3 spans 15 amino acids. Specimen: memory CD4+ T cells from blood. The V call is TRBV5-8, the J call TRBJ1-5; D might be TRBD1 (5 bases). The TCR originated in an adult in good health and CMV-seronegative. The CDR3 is CASSLFGTGDQPQHF. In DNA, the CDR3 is TGTGCCAGCAGCTTGTTCGGGACTGGTGATCAGCCCCAGCATTTT.